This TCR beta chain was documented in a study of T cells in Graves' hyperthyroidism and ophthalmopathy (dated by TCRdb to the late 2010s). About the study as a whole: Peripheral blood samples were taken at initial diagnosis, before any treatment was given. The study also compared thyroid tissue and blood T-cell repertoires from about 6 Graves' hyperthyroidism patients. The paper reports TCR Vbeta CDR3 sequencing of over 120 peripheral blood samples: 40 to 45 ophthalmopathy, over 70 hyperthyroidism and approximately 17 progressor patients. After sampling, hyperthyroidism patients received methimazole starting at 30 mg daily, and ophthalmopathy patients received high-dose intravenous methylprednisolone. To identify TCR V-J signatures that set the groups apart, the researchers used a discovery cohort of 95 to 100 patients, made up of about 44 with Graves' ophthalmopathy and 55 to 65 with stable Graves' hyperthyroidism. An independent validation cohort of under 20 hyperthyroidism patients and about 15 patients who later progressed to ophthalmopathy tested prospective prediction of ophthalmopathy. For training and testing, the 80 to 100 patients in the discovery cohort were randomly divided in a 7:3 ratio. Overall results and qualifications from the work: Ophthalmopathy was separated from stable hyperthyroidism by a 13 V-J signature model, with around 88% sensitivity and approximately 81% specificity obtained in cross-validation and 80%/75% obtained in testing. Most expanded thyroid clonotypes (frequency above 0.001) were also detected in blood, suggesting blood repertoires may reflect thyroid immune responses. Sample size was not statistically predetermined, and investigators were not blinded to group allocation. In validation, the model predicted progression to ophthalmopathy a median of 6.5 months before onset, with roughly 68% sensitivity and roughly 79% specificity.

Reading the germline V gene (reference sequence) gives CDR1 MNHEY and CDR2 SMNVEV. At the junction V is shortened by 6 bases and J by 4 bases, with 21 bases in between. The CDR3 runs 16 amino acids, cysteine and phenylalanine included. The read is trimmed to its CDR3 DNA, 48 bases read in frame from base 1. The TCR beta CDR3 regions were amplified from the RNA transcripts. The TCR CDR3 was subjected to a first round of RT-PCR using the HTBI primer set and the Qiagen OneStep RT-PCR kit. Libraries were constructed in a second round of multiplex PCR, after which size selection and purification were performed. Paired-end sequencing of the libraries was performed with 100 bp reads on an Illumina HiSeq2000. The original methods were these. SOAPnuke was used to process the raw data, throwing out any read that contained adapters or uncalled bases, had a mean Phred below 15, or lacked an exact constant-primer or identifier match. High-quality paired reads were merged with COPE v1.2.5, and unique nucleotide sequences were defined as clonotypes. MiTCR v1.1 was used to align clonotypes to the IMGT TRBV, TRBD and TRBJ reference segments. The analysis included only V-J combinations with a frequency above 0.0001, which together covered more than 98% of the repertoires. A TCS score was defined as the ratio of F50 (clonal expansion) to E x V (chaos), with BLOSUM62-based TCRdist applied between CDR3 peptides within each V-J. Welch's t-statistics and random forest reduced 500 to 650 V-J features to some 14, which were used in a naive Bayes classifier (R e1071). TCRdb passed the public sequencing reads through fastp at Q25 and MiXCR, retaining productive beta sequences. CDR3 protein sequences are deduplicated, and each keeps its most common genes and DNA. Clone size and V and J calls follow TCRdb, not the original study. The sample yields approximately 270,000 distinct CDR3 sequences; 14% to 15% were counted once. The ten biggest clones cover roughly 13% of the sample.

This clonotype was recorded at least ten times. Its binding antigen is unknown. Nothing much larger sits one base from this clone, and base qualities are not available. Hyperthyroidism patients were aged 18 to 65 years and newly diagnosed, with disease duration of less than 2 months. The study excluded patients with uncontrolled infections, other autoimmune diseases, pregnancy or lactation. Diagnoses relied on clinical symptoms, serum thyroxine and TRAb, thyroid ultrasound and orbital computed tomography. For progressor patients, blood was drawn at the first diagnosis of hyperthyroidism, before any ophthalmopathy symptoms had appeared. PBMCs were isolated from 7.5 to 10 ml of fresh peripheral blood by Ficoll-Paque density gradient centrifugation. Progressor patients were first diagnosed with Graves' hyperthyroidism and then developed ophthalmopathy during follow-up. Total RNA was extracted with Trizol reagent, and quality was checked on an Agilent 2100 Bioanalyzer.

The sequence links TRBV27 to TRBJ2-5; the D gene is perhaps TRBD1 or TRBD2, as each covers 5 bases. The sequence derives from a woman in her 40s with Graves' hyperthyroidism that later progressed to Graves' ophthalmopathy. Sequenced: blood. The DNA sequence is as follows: TGTGCCAGCAGCCAAAGGGACCTTCCCCTGGCAGAGACCCAGTACTTC. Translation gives CASSQRDLPLAETQYF.